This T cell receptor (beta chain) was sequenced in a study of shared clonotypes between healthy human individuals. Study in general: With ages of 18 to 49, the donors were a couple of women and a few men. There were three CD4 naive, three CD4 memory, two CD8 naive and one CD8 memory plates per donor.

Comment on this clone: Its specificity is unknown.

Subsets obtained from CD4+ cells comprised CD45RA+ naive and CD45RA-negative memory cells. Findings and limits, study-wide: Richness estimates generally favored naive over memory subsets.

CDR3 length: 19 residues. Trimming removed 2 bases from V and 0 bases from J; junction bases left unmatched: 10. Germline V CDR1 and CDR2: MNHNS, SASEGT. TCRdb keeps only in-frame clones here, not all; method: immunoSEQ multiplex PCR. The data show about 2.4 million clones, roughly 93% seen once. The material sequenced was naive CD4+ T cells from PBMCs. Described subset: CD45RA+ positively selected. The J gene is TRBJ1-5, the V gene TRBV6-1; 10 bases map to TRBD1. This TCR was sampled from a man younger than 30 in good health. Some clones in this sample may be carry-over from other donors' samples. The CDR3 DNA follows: TGTGCCAGCAGTGAAAGGACAGGGGGGAATCTCTATAGCAATCAGCCCCAGCATTTT. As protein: CASSERTGGNLYSNQPQHF.